This T cell receptor (beta chain) emerged from a study of identical twins (dated by TCRdb to 2015 to 2016). With regard to the full study: TCR alpha and beta repertoires from monozygotic twins, unrelated adults of various ages and cord blood were deep-sequenced to test whether fetal clonotypes persist. To rule out contamination, the twin experiments were replicated at different times with different library preparation protocols.

The research as a whole found: Invariant T cells such as MAIT and iNKT could partly confound zero-insertion analyses, although diverse VJ usage argued against such confounding for most clonotypes. Abundant cord blood beta clonotypes carried fewer insertions; young adult naive repertoires showed a weaker similar trend, while memory repertoires showed none. Compared with coincidental sharing between unrelated individuals, out-of-frame TCR alpha sequences shared between twins had an excess of sequences with low generation probability. Because the same donors could not be followed over many years, the conclusions relied on cross-sectional statistical analysis. In monozygotic twins, recombination models systematically underestimated out-of-frame TCR alpha sharing, but the models matched the sharing seen between unrelated individuals. The excess sharing between twins in beta out-of-frame sequences was weaker because fewer shared sequences reduced the signal-to-noise ratio.

Comments on this clonotype: Its antigen remains unidentified. There are no base qualities to consult, and no much larger clone falls within one base.

Via the germline V gene (reference sequence), CDR1 is DFQATT and CDR2 SNEGSKA. Compared with germline, V lacks 6 bases and J lacks 1 base; bases without a gene match: 4. Its CDR3 holds 13 amino acids, cysteine through phenylalanine. The read is trimmed to its CDR3 DNA, 39 bases read in frame from base 1. Every donor in the study was a healthy Caucasian. The twin cohort consisted of three pairs of female monozygotic twins, all aged about 18 to 29 years. Positive isolation kits from Invitrogen were used to isolate CD4+ and CD8+ T cell populations. Library preparation used 5' RACE. Instrument on record: Illumina HiSeq 2000. A universal primer binding site was added through template switching, and the final cDNA carried a unique molecular identifier so that TCR cDNA molecules could be counted accurately. Specific primers in the conserved constant-segment region were used to synthesize first-strand cDNA for the TCR alpha and beta chains. To control for contamination, each cDNA library was double barcoded with a SMART-Mk sample barcode plus Illumina barcodes. TruSeq adapter sequences along with Illumina sample barcodes were introduced in two successive PCR steps. Sequencing of the TCR alpha and beta cDNA libraries was done on the Illumina HiSeq platform using custom primers. As for the original processing: Raw reads were processed with MiGEC to extract unique molecular identifiers, and MiXCR was used to determine CDR3 positions. Recombination models were inferred per individual with the repgenHMM and IGoR tools using an EM algorithm. The analysis of shared clonotypes was done with the tcR package in R, with sharing normalized by the product of cloneset sizes. To study raw recombination without the effects of thymic and clonal selection, out-of-frame nonproductive sequences were analyzed. TCRdb trimmed the raw reads at Q25, called clones with MiXCR and kept productive beta chains. A single entry per CDR3 protein holds the most common genes and DNA from its merged rows. Here the V and J calls rest on TCRdb's processing, not on the authors' analysis. The sample has approximately 500,000 distinct CDR3 sequences on record, around 24% of them singletons. About 2.9% of the sample comes from the top ten.

These data were also reused for a study on T cells expressing NK-cell markers. Looking at the second paper: Three sorted T-cell subsets (CD3+CD56+NKG2C+, CD3+CD56+NKG2C- and CD3+CD56-NKG2C+) from about 8 donors had their TCR beta-chain repertoires profiled. Of the eight sequenced donors, seven were found to be HCMV-seropositive and one was found to be HCMV-seronegative. In several experiments an anti-gammadeltaTCR antibody was added to restrict sorting to alphabetaTCR-expressing T cells. In five to seven donors, the dominant CD3+CD56+NKG2C+ clonotypes were among the top 10 CD8+ clonotypes and accounted for about 1.0-7.5% of CD8+ T cells. Those dominant clonotypes were again the most abundant among CD3+CD56-NKG2C+ cells in a handful of donors, at about 25-60.1%. Whether the expanded NKG2C-expressing T cell clones were specific for HCMV antigens remained unclear. Randomly selected healthy volunteers, three men and five women, were used as the eight sequenced donors. To determine HCMV serostatus, a commercial ELISA kit was used to detect HCMV-specific IgG in serum. MIGEC was used to demultiplex reads and group the reads by UMI, and MiTCR was used to assemble and quantify clonotypes. Only TCR cDNA sequences supported by at least two reads were kept to exclude erroneous sequences. The tcR package was used for downstream repertoire analysis, with clonotypes matched between fractions based on CDR3 nucleotide sequence plus V segment. VDJmatch was used to annotate antigen specificity against VDJdb, with one amino acid substitution in CDR3 allowed.

Sequenced sample: CD4+ T cells sorted from blood. The chain is encoded by TRBV20-1 joined to TRBJ2-5, with 8 bases in between that match TRBD1. This sequence originates from a young woman in good health. The CDR3 loop reads CSAGQGGQETQYF. The nucleotide sequence reads TGCAGTGCCGGACAGGGAGGCCAAGAGACCCAGTACTTC.